A single sample is the source of the 16 T cell receptor beta chains below, sequenced in a study of blood T cell repertoires in COVID-19. Sequencing was performed with immunoSEQ multiplex PCR; in TCRdb, only in-frame clones are kept and a portion is missing. The data contain 200,000 to 250,000 clones, roughly 85% of them singletons. Sequencing was done on a sample of peripheral blood. The receptors here all came from a woman older than 75 with acute or convalescent COVID-19.

The chain uses TRBV11-3 and TRBJ1-2, with D uncertain. The CDR3 loop spans 15 amino acids. The germline CDR1 and CDR2 sequences are SGHNT and YENEEA. Trimming took off 5 bases at V and 5 bases at J, with 18 bases between the two ends. The CDR3 DNA follows: TGTGCCAGCAGCACGAGCTGGTCCCCGGGGTATGGCTACACCTTC. This sequence encodes CASSTSWSPGYGYTF. Combining the CDR3 with reference TRBV11-3 and TRBJ1-2 gives the whole variable domain EAGVVQSPRYKIIEKKQPVAFWCNPISGHNTLYWYLQNLGQGPELLIRYENEEAVDDSQLPKDRFSAERLKGVDSTLKIQPAELGDSAVYLCASSTSWSPGYGYTFGSGTRLTVV.

This rearrangement joins TRBV7-2 to TRBJ1-2; D is undetermined. The CDR3 spans 15 residues. Germline CDR1 SGHTA, CDR2 FQGNSA. V lost 5 bases, J lost 8 bases, and 21 bases lay in between. CDR3 in DNA: TGTGCCAGCAGCCAGCCGGGTCGCGGTGGGAGGGGCTACACCTTC. Translating it yields CASSQPGRGGRGYTF. The full variable domain, rest sourced from reference TRBV7-2 and TRBJ1-2, is GAGVSQSPSNKVTEKGKDVELRCDPISGHTALYWYRQSLGQGLEFLIYFQGNSAPDKSGLPSDRFSAERTGGSVSTLTIQRTQQEDSAVYLCASSQPGRGGRGYTFGSGTRLTVV.

The rearrangement uses TRBV18 and TRBJ2-1; possible D gene TRBD1, 6 bases. CDR3 length equals 15 residues. Trimming left V 8 bases short and J 3 bases short, with 17 bases between. The V gene's germline CDR1 is KGHSH and CDR2 LQKENI. CDR3 sequence reads: CASGEEGQSYNEQFF. The CDR3, as DNA: TGTGCCAGCGGAGAAGAGGGACAAAGCTACAATGAGCAGTTCTTC.

The V call is TRBV3-1 (or the pseudogene TRBV3-2), the J call TRBJ1-2; D remains ambiguous. The CDR3 is 14 amino acids. V gave up 1 base and J gave up 0 bases, with 6 bases separating them. Germline V lookup: CDR1 LGHDT, CDR2 YNNKEL (reference sequence). In DNA form, the CDR3 reads TGTGCCAGCAGCCAAGGGGCTTCTAACTATGGCTACACCTTC. Residues: CASSQGASNYGYTF.

The rearrangement joins TRBV29-1 to TRBJ1-1; D perhaps matches TRBD1 (5 bases). The length of the CDR3 is 13 residues. In germline, CDR1 is SQVTM, CDR2 ANQGSEA. The V end was cut by 4 bases, the J end by 2 bases, with 11 bases between. The CDR3 region is CSVAGTANTEAFF. CDR3 nucleotide sequence: TGCAGCGTTGCCGGGACTGCTAACACTGAAGCTTTCTTT.

The chain carries TRBV23-1 and TRBJ1-3; TRBD1 aligns across 9 bases. TRBV23-1 qualifies as an ORF whose function is uncertain. This CDR3 contains 16 residues. Losses at the gene ends were 2 bases for V and 4 bases for J; bases not matched to a gene: 6. The CDR3 reads CASSQKDRGSGNTIYF. DNA for the CDR3: TGCGCCAGCAGTCAAAAGGACAGGGGTTCGGGAAACACCATATATTTT.

The chain carries TRBV9 and TRBJ2-5, with 7 positions matching TRBD2. The CDR3 is 14 residues long. Germline-derived CDR1 and CDR2 are SGDLS and YYNGEE. The V segment lost 0 bases and the J segment 5 bases; nucleotides outside the gene matches: 4. The CDR3: CASSVELARETQYF. The CDR3 nucleotides read TGTGCCAGCAGCGTAGAACTAGCGAGGGAGACCCAGTACTTC.

The rearrangement uses TRBV9 and TRBJ1-2; D is unresolved. The CDR3 loop spans 13 amino acids. Germline CDR1 reads SGDLS; CDR2 reads YYNGEE. Trimming removed 3 bases from V and 4 bases from J, with 10 bases in between. The CDR3 loop is CASSAGISYGYTF. The CDR3 DNA follows: TGTGCCAGCAGCGCGGGGATTTCCTATGGCTACACCTTC.

The chain links TRBV19 to TRBJ1-5; D gene ambiguous. CDR3 length: 12 residues. Germline V CDR1 and CDR2: LNHDA, SQIVND (reference sequence). V gave up 8 bases and J gave up 3 bases, with 8 bases separating them. In DNA, the CDR3 is TGTGCCAGTCAGTGGGCCAATCAGCCCCAGCATTTT. This codes for CASQWANQPQHF.

CDR3 in amino acids: CASSPYPAGENTEAFF. The CDR3 DNA reads as TGTGCCAGCTCACCATACCCGGCAGGGGAGAACACTGAAGCTTTCTTT. The V call is TRBV18, the J call TRBJ1-1, with D perhaps TRBD1 (6 bases). CDR3 length: 16 amino acids. The V end lost 2 bases, the J end lost 1 base, and 14 bases lay between the germline ends. Looked up from germline, CDR1 is KGHSH and CDR2 is LQKENI.

In its sample, this clone was seen once. This chain uses TRBV3-1 (or the pseudogene TRBV3-2) with TRBJ1-1; 12 bases match TRBD1. Germline V gene data show CDR1 as LGHDT and CDR2 as YNNKEL (reference sequence). This CDR3 is 16 amino acids long. The V gene end was trimmed by 4 bases and the J gene end by 5 bases; junction bases not matched to a gene: 8. CDR3 sequence reads: CASSPGDRGLVTEAFF. Here the CDR3 DNA reads TGTGCCAGCAGCCCAGGGGACAGGGGGCTGGTTACTGAAGCTTTCTTT.

A few counts support this clone. The chain couples TRBV27 to TRBJ2-1; 8 positions match TRBD2. In germline, CDR1 is MNHEY, CDR2 SMNVEV (reference sequence). J gave up 2 bases and V 7 bases, and 7 bases lay outside the gene matches. The CDR3 contains 15 residues. The CDR3 DNA reads TGTGCCAGCACCGAATTGACTAGCGCCTACAATGAGCAGTTCTTC. It codes for CASTELTSAYNEQFF.

The chain recombines TRBV7-8 with TRBJ2-5; D is possibly TRBD2 (5 bases). Germline values: CDR1 SGHVS, CDR2 FQNEAQ. The CDR3 has 14 residues. Between the trimmed V and J ends, which lost 4 bases and 7 bases, there was a span of 16 bases. For the CDR3, the DNA is TGTGCCAGCAGCTATGCATCCACTAGGGTGACCCAGTACTTC. Its translation: CASSYASTRVTQYF.

The rearrangement links TRBV6-6 to TRBJ1-1; D not certain. V was cut by 7 bases and J by 2 bases, with 14 bases left in between. Germline CDR1 and CDR2: MNHNY and SVGAGI (reference sequence). The CDR3 loop spans 14 amino acids. CDR3 sequence (DNA): TGTGCCAGCATTCCTCCGGGGTCCAACACTGAAGCTTTCTTT. It translates to CASIPPGSNTEAFF.

This sequence joins TRBV27 and TRBJ2-2; 8 bases are shared with TRBD2. This CDR3 region has 20 residues. With V trimmed by 1 base and J by 1 base, 14 bases remained unmatched. The germline V gene encodes CDR1 MNHEY and CDR2 SMNVEV (reference sequence). The CDR3 loop reads CASSLYQPGLERGNTGELFF. As DNA, the CDR3 is TGTGCCAGCAGTTTATACCAACCGGGACTAGAACGGGGGAACACCGGGGAGCTGTTTTTT.

In this sample, this clone turned up once. The chain is built from TRBV9 and TRBJ2-2, with 8 bases fitting TRBD1. Germline values: CDR1 SGDLS, CDR2 YYNGEE. CDR3 length: 15 residues. Trimming cost V 4 bases and J 0 bases; bases outside gene matches: 2. Here the CDR3 reads CASSLGQANTGELFF. The CDR3 region has the DNA TGTGCCAGCAGCTTGGGACAGGCGAACACCGGGGAGCTGTTTTTT.